The source of this T cell receptor (beta chain) is a study of blood T cells in healthy people across ages. V was cut by 8 bases and J by 0 bases, with 13 bases left in between. There are 14 residues in the CDR3. Per sample, extraction of total RNA gave at least 5 micrograms in every case. It was with a sample-barcoded 5' primer and a J-beta primer mix that a second PCR of about 7 to 12 cycles was run. TCRdb reprocessed the 5' RACE reads via MiXCR and lists one record per CDR3 protein. The data show roughly 800,000 distinct CDR3 sequences, roughly 24% seen once. These data also formed part of another study, on T cells of mothers and their children. That source notes: Samples were obtained from three healthy Caucasian mothers and their six children. Relative to unrelated pairs, biologically related mother-child dyads exhibited marginally greater, non-significant overlap.

The sequence came from a boy younger than 18 in good health. The chain links TRBV12-3 or TRBV12-4 to TRBJ1-2; D is unclear. Sequenced: blood. In DNA, the CDR3 is TGTGCCAGCCCCGGTCCTTTAGCTAACTATGGCTACACCTTC. Protein product: CASPGPLANYGYTF.